This is a list of T cell receptor beta chains from one sample in a study of OX40 agonist ivuxolimab in advanced cancers. Sequencing was performed with immunoSEQ multiplex PCR; in TCRdb, only in-frame clones are kept and a portion is missing. The repertoire holds roughly 100,000 clones, with 85% to 90% as singletons. The source was CD4+ or CD8+ T cells sorted from blood, collected in a trial of the OX40 agonist ivuxolimab. All receptors come from an adult with an advanced solid tumor such as melanoma, head and neck, liver or kidney cancer. CDR3s include the opening cysteine and the closing phenylalanine or tryptophan. The order of the fields is V gene, J gene, D gene, clone size, CDR3 protein, CDR3 DNA. The D gene is left open where the match is weak. Size is omitted from some rows. Given values are once, few, many or a class for expanded clones.

V: TRBV4-2
J: TRBJ2-7
D: TRBD2
size: NA
CDR3: CASSQDLWGGSSYEQYF
DNA: TGTGCCAGCAGCCAAGACCTGTGGGGAGGGAGCTCCTACGAGCAGTACTTC

V: TRBV7-2
J: TRBJ2-7
D: TRBD2
size: NA
CDR3: CASTAGGWNEQYF
DNA: TGTGCCAGCACAGCGGGGGGTTGGAACGAGCAGTACTTC

V: TRBV2
J: TRBJ1-3
D: NA
size: NA
CDR3: CASITGPGNTIYF
DNA: TGTGCCAGCATAACCGGGCCTGGAAACACCATATATTTT

V: TRBV5-1
J: TRBJ1-1
D: NA
size: NA
CDR3: CASSLGGTNTEAFF
DNA: TGCGCCAGCAGCTTGGGAGGCACGAACACTGAAGCTTTCTTT

V: TRBV6-5
J: TRBJ2-3
D: TRBD1
size: NA
CDR3: CASRGQGIAQYF
DNA: TGTGCCAGCAGAGGACAGGGGATAGCGCAGTATTTT

V: TRBV6-6
J: TRBJ1-2
D: NA
size: NA
CDR3: CASRDPSGAGGYTF
DNA: TGTGCCAGCAGAGATCCTTCGGGGGCAGGGGGCTACACCTTC

V: TRBV11-2
J: TRBJ2-1
D: NA
size: NA
CDR3: CASSLGRGVAYNEQFF
DNA: TGTGCCAGCAGCTTAGGGAGGGGTGTAGCATACAATGAGCAGTTCTTC

V: TRBV11-2
J: TRBJ2-7
D: NA
size: NA
CDR3: CASSLDVQRYEQYF
DNA: TGTGCCAGCAGCTTAGATGTTCAGAGGTACGAGCAGTACTTC

V: TRBV6-5
J: TRBJ2-3
D: TRBD1
size: NA
CDR3: CASRHDRVGTDTQYF
DNA: TGTGCCAGCAGGCACGACAGGGTTGGCACAGATACGCAGTATTTT

V: TRBV7-2
J: TRBJ2-5
D: NA
size: NA
CDR3: CASSLAGLEETQYF
DNA: TGTGCCAGCAGCTTAGCAGGCTTGGAGGAGACCCAGTACTTC

V: TRBV25-1
J: TRBJ1-4
D: NA
size: NA
CDR3: CASSESRHPNEKLFF
DNA: TGTGCCAGCAGTGAGTCGCGACACCCTAATGAAAAACTGTTTTTT

V: TRBV30
J: TRBJ2-7
D: TRBD1
size: NA
CDR3: CAWSPGTGGGYEQYF
DNA: TGTGCCTGGAGTCCCGGGACAGGGGGGGGCTACGAGCAGTACTTC

V: TRBV19
J: TRBJ2-5
D: NA
size: NA
CDR3: CASSPTSGQETQYF
DNA: TGTGCCAGTAGTCCGACTTCGGGACAAGAGACCCAGTACTTC

V: TRBV5-1
J: TRBJ2-6
D: NA
size: NA
CDR3: CASGRQAGSGANVLTF
DNA: TGCGCCAGCGGACGACAGGCGGGCTCTGGGGCCAACGTCCTGACTTTC

V: TRBV4-3
J: TRBJ2-1
D: NA
size: NA
CDR3: CASSQEGGYNEQFF
DNA: TGCGCCAGCAGCCAAGAGGGTGGTTATAATGAGCAGTTCTTC

V: TRBV9
J: TRBJ1-4
D: NA
size: once
CDR3: CASSQTVQGEKLFF
DNA: TGTGCCAGCAGCCAGACCGTTCAAGGGGAAAAACTGTTTTTT

V: TRBV13
J: TRBJ2-2
D: NA
size: NA
CDR3: CASSLRGTGELFF
DNA: TGTGCCAGCAGCTTAAGAGGCACCGGGGAGCTGTTTTTT

V: TRBV19
J: TRBJ2-1
D: NA
size: NA
CDR3: CASSTIAEQFF
DNA: TGTGCCAGTAGTACTATAGCAGAGCAGTTCTTC

V: TRBV7-9
J: TRBJ1-1
D: TRBD1
size: NA
CDR3: CASSLGQRTEAFF
DNA: TGTGCCAGCAGCTTGGGACAGCGCACTGAAGCTTTCTTT

V: TRBV29-1
J: TRBJ1-5
D: NA
size: NA
CDR3: CSVATANSNQPQHF
DNA: TGCAGCGTGGCCACAGCAAATAGCAATCAGCCCCAGCATTTT

V: TRBV18
J: TRBJ2-7
D: NA
size: NA
CDR3: CASSLGGVYEQYF
DNA: TGTGCCAGCTCCCTTGGCGGGGTGTACGAGCAGTACTTC

V: TRBV6-6
J: TRBJ2-7
D: NA
size: NA
CDR3: CASSYDPQINEQYF
DNA: TGTGCCAGCAGTTACGACCCGCAGATAAACGAGCAGTACTTC

V: TRBV7-2
J: TRBJ2-2
D: TRBD1
size: NA
CDR3: CATIGTVNTGELFF
DNA: TGTGCCACAATCGGGACAGTTAACACCGGGGAGCTGTTTTTT

V: TRBV7-2
J: TRBJ2-3
D: NA
size: once
CDR3: CASSFPSTDTQYF
DNA: TGTGCCAGCAGCTTTCCGAGCACAGATACGCAGTATTTT

V: TRBV28
J: TRBJ2-7
D: TRBD1
size: NA
CDR3: CASRPTVGQGAYEQYF
DNA: TGTGCCAGCAGACCGACCGTCGGACAGGGGGCTTACGAGCAGTACTTC

V: TRBV2
J: TRBJ1-5
D: NA
size: NA
CDR3: CASGRDGNQPQHF
DNA: TGTGCCAGCGGAAGGGACGGTAATCAGCCCCAGCATTTT

V: TRBV28
J: TRBJ1-6
D: NA
size: NA
CDR3: CATTRRGRGNSPLHF
DNA: TGTGCCACAACGAGGCGTGGACGTGGTAATTCACCCCTCCACTTT

V: TRBV4-1
J: TRBJ1-2
D: NA
size: NA
CDR3: CASSQLMKSRDRGYTF
DNA: TGCGCCAGCAGCCAGCTAATGAAATCCAGGGACCGCGGCTACACCTTC

V: TRBV10-3
J: TRBJ2-1
D: NA
size: NA
CDR3: CAIRDHGVAVNNEQFF
DNA: TGTGCCATACGGGACCATGGAGTAGCGGTTAACAATGAGCAGTTCTTC

V: TRBV6-5
J: TRBJ2-1
D: NA
size: NA
CDR3: CASSFTGGNEQFF
DNA: TGTGCCAGCAGTTTCACCGGAGGGAATGAGCAGTTCTTC

V: TRBV27
J: TRBJ2-3
D: TRBD1
size: NA
CDR3: CASSLLGQISTDTQYF
DNA: TGTGCCAGCAGTTTATTGGGACAGATTAGCACAGATACGCAGTATTTT

V: TRBV30
J: TRBJ2-3
D: NA
size: NA
CDR3: CAWTVGGTDTQYF
DNA: TGTGCCTGGACTGTCGGGGGCACAGATACGCAGTATTTT

V: TRBV7-2
J: TRBJ2-1
D: NA
size: NA
CDR3: CASSLLTPPEQFF
DNA: TGTGCCAGCAGCTTATTGACTCCCCCAGAGCAGTTCTTC

V: TRBV6-6
J: TRBJ1-1
D: NA
size: NA
CDR3: CASSWAENTEAFF
DNA: TGTGCCAGCAGTTGGGCCGAGAACACTGAAGCTTTCTTT

V: TRBV10-3
J: TRBJ1-1
D: NA
size: NA
CDR3: CAIASHGGDTEAFF
DNA: TGTGCCATCGCCAGCCACGGGGGCGACACTGAAGCTTTCTTT

V: TRBV5-6
J: TRBJ2-1
D: TRBD2
size: NA
CDR3: CASSLGGGAAGEQFF
DNA: TGTGCCAGCAGCTTGGGCGGGGGGGCCGCCGGTGAGCAGTTCTTC

V: TRBV7-9
J: TRBJ1-5
D: NA
size: NA
CDR3: CASSTAEGLGQPQHF
DNA: TGTGCCAGCAGCACCGCCGAGGGGTTAGGTCAGCCCCAGCATTTT

V: TRBV10-3
J: TRBJ2-5
D: TRBD2
size: NA
CDR3: CAIRDPGTNQETQYF
DNA: TGTGCCATCAGAGATCCCGGGACTAACCAAGAGACCCAGTACTTC

V: TRBV5-1
J: TRBJ2-2
D: NA
size: NA
CDR3: CASRKDGLNTGELFF
DNA: TGCGCCAGCAGGAAGGATGGGTTGAACACCGGGGAGCTGTTTTTT